The sequence of this T cell receptor (beta chain) was determined in a study of blood T cell repertoires in COVID-19. Overall study: The United States, Italy and Spain supplied acute and convalescent COVID-19 samples. In each case, the material was cDNA or gDNA derived from T cells, B-cell-depleted T cells, or PBMCs.

Per the authors' pipeline: Amplified reference gene primers provided the basis for estimating nucleated cell counts. Using immunoSEQ multiplex PCR, the repertoire was profiled, and TCRdb retains in-frame clones only, with some absent. The DNA gave D and trimming, while V, J and clone size come from that table. In the table there are about 170,000 clones, 88% of which are singletons. V lost 6 bases and J 9 bases, leaving 12 bases between the germline ends. Germline CDR1 is SNHLY and CDR2 is FYNNEI. The CDR3 sequence is 12 residues long. The sequencing sample was made of peripheral blood. This clonotype was obtained from a man between 50 and 59 years old who had recovered from COVID-19. The genes are TRBV2 and TRBJ2-4; tentative D call: TRBD2 (5 bases). CDR3 region: CASSIQRGIQYF. The CDR3 DNA follows: TGTGCCAGCAGCATCCAACGGGGCATTCAGTACTTC.